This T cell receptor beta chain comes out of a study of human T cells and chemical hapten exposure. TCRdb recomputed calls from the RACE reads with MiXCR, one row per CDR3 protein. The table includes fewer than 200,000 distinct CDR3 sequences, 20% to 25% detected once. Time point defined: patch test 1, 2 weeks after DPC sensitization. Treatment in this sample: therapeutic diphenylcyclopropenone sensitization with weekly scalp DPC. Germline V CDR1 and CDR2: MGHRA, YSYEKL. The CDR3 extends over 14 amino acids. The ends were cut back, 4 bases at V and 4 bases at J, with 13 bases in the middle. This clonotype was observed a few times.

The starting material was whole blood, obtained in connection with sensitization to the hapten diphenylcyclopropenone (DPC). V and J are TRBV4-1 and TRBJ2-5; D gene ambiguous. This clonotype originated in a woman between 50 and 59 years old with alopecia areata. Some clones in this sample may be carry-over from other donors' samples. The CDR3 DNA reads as TGCGCCAGCAGCCTCGCCCCCGGTGGAGAGACCCAGTACTTC. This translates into CASSLAPGGETQYF.